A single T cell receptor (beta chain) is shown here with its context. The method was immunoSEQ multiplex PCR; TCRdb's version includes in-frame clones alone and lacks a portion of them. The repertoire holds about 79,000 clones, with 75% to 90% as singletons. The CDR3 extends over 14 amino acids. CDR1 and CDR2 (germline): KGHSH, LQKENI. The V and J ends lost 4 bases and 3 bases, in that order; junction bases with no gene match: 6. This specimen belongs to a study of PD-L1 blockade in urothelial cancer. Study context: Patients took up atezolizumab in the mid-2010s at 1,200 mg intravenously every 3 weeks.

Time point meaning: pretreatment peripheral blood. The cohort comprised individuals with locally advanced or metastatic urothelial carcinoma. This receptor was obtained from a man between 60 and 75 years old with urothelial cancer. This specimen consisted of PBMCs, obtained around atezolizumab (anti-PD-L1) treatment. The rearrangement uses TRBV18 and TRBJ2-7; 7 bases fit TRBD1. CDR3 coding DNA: TGTGCCAGCTCACTACAGGGGAACAACTACGAGCAGTACTTC. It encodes CASSLQGNNYEQYF.